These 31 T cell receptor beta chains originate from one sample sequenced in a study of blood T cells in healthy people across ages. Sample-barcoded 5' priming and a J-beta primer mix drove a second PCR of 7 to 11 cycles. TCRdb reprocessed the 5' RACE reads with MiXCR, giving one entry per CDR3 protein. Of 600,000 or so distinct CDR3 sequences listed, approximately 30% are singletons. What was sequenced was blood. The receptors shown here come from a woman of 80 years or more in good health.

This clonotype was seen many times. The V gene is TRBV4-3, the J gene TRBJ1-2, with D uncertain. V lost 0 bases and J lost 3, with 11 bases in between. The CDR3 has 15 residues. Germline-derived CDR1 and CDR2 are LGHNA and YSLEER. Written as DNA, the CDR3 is TGCGCCAGCAGCCAAGATCTCGGGTGGGACTATGGCTACACCTTC. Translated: CASSQDLGWDYGYTF.

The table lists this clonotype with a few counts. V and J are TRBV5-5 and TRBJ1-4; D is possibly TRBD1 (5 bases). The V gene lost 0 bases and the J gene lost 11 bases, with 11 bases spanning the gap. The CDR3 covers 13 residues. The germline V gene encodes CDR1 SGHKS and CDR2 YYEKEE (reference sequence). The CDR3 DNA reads TGTGCCAGCAGCTTGGAGGGAGGGGATAAACTGTTTTTT. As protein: CASSLEGGDKLFF.

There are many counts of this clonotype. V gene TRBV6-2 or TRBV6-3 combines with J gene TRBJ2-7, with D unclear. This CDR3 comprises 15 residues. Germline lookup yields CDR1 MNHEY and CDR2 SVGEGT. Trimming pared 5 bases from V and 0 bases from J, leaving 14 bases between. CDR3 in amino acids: CASSPARIFSYEQYF. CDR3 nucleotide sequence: TGTGCCAGCAGTCCGGCACGGATTTTCTCCTACGAGCAGTACTTC.

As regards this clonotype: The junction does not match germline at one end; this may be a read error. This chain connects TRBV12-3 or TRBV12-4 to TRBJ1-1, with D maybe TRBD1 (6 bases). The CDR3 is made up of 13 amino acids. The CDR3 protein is CASRPLGGTEAYF. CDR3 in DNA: TGTGCCAGCAGACCGTTGGGGGGCACTGAAGCTTACTTT.

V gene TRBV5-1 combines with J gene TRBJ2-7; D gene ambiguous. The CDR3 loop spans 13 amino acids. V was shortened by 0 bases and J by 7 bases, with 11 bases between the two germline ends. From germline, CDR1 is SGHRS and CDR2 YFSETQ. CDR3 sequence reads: CASSLDVLGEQYF. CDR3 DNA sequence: TGCGCCAGCAGCTTGGACGTTTTGGGGGAGCAGTACTTC.

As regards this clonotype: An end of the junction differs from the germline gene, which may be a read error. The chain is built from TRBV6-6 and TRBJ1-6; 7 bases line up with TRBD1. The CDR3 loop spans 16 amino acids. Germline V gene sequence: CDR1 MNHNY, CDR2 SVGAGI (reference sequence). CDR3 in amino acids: CASSCPRTGHNPPLHF. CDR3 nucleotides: TGTGCCAGCAGTTGCCCGAGGACAGGCCATAATCCACCCCTCCACTTT.

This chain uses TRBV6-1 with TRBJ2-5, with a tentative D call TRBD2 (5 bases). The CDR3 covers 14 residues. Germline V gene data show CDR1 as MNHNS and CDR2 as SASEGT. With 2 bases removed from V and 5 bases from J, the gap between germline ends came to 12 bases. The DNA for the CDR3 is TGTGCCAGCAGTGAACTCCCGAGAGGGGAGACCCAGTACTTC. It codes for CASSELPRGETQYF.

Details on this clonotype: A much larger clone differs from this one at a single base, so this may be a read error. The CDR3 protein is CASRFRPNNSPLHF. CDR3 nucleotide sequence: TGTGCCAGCAGATTCAGGCCCAATAATTCACCCCTCCACTTT. The chain uses TRBV7-2 and TRBJ1-6, with unresolved D. There are 14 residues in the CDR3. V gave up 6 bases and J gave up 5 bases, with 11 bases separating them. CDR1 SGHTA and CDR2 FQGNSA come from the germline V gene.

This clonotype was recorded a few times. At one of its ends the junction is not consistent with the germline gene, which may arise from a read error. The CDR3 DNA reads as TGTACCAGCAGCTTAAGTACAGGAAGCAACAATGAGCAGTACTTC. Protein product: CTSSLSTGSNNEQYF. The rearrangement uses TRBV7-6 and TRBJ2-1; a weak D match, TRBD1 (5 bases). The better agreement between TRBJ2-7 and the DNA end casts doubt on the J call. The CDR3 runs to 15 residues. In germline, CDR1 is SGHVS, CDR2 FNYEAQ.

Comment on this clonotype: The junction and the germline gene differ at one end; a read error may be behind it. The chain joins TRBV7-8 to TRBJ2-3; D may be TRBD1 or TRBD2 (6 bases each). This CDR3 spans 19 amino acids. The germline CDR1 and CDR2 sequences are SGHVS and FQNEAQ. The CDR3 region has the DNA TGTGCCAGCAGCTTCCCCTCCTGGTGGGGGGCCCGGGGCACAGATACGCGGTATTTT. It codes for CASSFPSWWGARGTDTRYF.

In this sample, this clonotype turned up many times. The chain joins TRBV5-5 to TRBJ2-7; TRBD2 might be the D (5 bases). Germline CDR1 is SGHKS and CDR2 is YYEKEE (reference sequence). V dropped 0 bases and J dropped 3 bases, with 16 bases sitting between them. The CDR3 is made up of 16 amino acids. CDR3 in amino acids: CASSLAEAASLYEQYF. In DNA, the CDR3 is TGTGCCAGCAGCTTGGCGGAGGCAGCTAGCCTCTACGAGCAGTACTTC.

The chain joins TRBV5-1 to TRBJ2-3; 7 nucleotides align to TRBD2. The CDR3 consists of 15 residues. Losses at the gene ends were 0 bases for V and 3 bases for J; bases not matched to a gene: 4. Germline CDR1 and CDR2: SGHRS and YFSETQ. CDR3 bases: TGCGCCAGCAGCTTGGTAGGGCGGGGGACAGATACGCAGTATTTT. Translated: CASSLVGRGTDTQYF.

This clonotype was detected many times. Written as DNA, the CDR3 is TGTGCCAGCAGCTTTCCGTTAGGACAGCTCTCCTACAATGAGCAGTTCTTC. As protein: CASSFPLGQLSYNEQFF. The chain carries TRBV5-6 and TRBJ2-1, with D perhaps TRBD1 (6 bases). With 2 bases removed from V and 0 bases from J, the gap between germline ends came to 15 bases. This CDR3 has 17 amino acids. Germline V gene sequence: CDR1 SGHDT, CDR2 YYEEEE. The full variable domain, rest sourced from reference TRBV5-6 and TRBJ2-1, is DAGVTQSPTHLIKTRGQQVTLRCSPKSGHDTVSWYQQALGQGPQFIFQYYEEEERQRGNFPDRFSGHQFPNYSSELNVNALLLGDSALYLCASSFPLGQLSYNEQFFGPGTRLTVL.

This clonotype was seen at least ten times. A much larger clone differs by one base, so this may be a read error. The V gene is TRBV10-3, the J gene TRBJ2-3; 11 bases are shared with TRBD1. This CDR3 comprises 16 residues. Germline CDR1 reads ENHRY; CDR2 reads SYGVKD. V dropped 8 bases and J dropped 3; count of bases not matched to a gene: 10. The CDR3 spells CAIAPGTGGGTDTQYF. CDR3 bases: TGTGCCATCGCCCCCGGGACAGGGGGGGGAACAGATACGCAGTATTTT.

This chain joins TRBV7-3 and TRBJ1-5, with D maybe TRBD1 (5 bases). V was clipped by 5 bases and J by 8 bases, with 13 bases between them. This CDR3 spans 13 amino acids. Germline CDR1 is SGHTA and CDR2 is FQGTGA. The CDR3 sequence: CASSIFQGEPQHF. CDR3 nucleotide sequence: TGTGCCAGCAGCATATTTCAGGGAGAGCCCCAGCATTTT.

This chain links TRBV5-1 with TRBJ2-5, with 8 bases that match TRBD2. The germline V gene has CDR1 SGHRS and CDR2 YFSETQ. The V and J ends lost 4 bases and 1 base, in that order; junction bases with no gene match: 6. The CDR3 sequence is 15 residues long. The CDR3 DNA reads TGCGCCAGCAGCCGGGAGGGGGTTGGCCAAGAGACCCAGTACTTC. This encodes CASSREGVGQETQYF.

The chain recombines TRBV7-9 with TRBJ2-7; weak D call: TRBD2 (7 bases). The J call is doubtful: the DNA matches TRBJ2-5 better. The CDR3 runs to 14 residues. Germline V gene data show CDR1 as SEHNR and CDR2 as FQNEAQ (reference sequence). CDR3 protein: CASNGGQNQETQYF. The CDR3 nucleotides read TGTGCCAGTAACGGGGGGCAGAACCAAGAGACCCAGTACTTC.

The DNA for the CDR3 is TGTGCCTGGAGCCGAAGAGCGGTCACTGAAGCTTTCTTT. Its translation is CAWSRRAVTEAFF. The chain combines TRBV30 with TRBJ1-1; D is unresolved. The V end lost 3 bases, the J end lost 4 bases, and 12 bases lay between the germline ends. There are 13 residues in the CDR3. Germline CDR1 and CDR2: GTSNPN and SVGIG (reference sequence).

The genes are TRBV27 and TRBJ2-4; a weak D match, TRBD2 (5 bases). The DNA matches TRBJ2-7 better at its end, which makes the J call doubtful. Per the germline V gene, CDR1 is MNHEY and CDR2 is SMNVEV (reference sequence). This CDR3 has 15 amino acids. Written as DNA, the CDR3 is TGTGCCAGCAGTTTATCGTCGAGACTAATCTACGAGCAGTACTTC. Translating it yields CASSLSSRLIYEQYF.

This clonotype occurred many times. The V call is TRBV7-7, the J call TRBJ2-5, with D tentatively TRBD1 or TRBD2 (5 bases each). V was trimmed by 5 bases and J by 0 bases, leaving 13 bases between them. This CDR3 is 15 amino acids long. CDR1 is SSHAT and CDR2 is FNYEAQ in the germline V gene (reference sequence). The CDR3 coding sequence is TGTGCCAGCAGCCCGGAATGGGGGTACCAAGAGACCCAGTACTTC. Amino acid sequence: CASSPEWGYQETQYF.

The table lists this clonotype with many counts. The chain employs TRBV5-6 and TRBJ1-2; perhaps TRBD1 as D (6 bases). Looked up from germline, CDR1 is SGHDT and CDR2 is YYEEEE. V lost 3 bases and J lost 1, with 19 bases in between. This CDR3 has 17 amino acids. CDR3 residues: CASSSALDRPYNYGYTF. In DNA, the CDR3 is TGTGCCAGCAGCTCCGCTCTAGACAGGCCCTATAACTATGGCTACACCTTC.

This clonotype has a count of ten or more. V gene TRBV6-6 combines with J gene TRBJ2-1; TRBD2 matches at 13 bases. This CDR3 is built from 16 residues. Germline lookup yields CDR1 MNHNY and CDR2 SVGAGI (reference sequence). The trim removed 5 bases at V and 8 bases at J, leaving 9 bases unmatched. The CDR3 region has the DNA TGTGCCAGCAGTCGACGACTAGCGGGGGGATCCGATGAGCAGTTCTTC. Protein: CASSRRLAGGSDEQFF.

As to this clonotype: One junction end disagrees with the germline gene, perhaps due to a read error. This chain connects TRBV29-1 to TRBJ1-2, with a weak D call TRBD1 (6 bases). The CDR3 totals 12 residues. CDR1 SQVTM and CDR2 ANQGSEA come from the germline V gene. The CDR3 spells CSVEDSNYSYTF. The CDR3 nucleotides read TGCAGCGTTGAGGACAGTAACTATAGCTACACTTTC.

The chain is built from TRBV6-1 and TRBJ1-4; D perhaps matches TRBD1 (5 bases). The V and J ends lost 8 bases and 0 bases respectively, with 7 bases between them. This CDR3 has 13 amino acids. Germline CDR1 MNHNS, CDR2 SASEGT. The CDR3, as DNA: TGTGCCAGCGGAGGGGCAACTAATGAAAAACTGTTTTTT. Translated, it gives CASGGATNEKLFF.

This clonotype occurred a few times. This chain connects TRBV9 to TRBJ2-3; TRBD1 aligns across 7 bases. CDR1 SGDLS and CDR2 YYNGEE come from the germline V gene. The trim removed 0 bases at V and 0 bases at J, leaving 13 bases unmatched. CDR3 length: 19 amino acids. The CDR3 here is CASSVDSRSRGPSTDTQYF. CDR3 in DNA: TGTGCCAGCAGCGTAGACAGTCGGTCTAGGGGGCCTAGCACAGATACGCAGTATTTT.

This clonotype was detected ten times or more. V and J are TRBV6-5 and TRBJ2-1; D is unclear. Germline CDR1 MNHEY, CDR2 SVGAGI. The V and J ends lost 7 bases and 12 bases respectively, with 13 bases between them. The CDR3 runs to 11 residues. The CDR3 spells CASTNGHGQFF. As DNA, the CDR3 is TGTGCCAGCACCAACGGCCATGGGCAGTTCTTC.

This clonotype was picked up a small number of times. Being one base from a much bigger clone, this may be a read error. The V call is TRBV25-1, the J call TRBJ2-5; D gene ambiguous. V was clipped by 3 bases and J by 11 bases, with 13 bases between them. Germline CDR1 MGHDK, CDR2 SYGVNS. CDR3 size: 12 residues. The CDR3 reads CASSDFMNEQYF. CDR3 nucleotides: TGTGCCAGCAGTGACTTCATGAATGAGCAGTACTTC.

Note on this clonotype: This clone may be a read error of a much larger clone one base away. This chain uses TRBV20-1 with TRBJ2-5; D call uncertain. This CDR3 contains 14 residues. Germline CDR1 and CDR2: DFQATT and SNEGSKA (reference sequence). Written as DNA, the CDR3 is TGCGGTGCTAGAGCGTTCGTCAGCCAAGAGACCCAGTACTTC. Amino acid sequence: CGARAFVSQETQYF.

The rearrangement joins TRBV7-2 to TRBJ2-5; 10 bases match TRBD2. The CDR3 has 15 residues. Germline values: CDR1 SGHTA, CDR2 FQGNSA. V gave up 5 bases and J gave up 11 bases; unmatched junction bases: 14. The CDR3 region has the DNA TGTGCCAGCAGCCCCCCAGCGGGGGGGTCGGAAGAGCAGTACTTC. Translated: CASSPPAGGSEEQYF.

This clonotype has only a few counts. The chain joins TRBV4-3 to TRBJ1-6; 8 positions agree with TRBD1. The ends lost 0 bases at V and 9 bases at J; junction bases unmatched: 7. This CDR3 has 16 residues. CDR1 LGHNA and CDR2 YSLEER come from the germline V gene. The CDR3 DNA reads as TGCGCCAGCAGCCAAGATGGACAGGGATTTGTTTCACCCCTCCACTTT. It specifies CASSQDGQGFVSPLHF.

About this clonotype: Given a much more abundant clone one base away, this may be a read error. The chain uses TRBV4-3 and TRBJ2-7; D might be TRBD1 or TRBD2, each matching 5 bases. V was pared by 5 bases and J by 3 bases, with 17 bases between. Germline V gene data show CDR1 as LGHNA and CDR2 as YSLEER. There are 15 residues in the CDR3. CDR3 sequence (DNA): TGCGCCAGCAGCTGGGGTATCGGGACCTACTACGAGCAGTACTTC. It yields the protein CASSWGIGTYYEQYF.